This TCR beta chain was observed in a study of blood T cell repertoires in COVID-19. As for the study in general: Researchers got acute and convalescent COVID-19 samples from the United States, Italy and Spain. T cells, B-cell-depleted T cells, or PBMCs supplied cDNA or gDNA.

Per the authors' pipeline: Reference gene primer amplification in the assay estimated nucleated cell counts. Assay used: immunoSEQ multiplex PCR; TCRdb lists only in-frame clones, some missing. V and J calls and clone size are given by that table; D and trimming were obtained from the DNA. Among approximately 200,000 clones listed, 84% were seen once. This CDR3 comprises 12 residues. CDR1 and CDR2 from the germline V gene are MDHEN and SYDVKM. This chain links TRBV28 with TRBJ1-2, with 9 bases that match TRBD1. The sequence was obtained from a woman aged 55-69 years with acute or convalescent COVID-19. The sample taken for sequencing was peripheral blood. CDR3 amino acids: CASWDRASGYTF. For the CDR3, the DNA is TGTGCATCTTGGGACAGGGCTAGTGGCTACACCTTC.